Listed below are T cell receptor beta chains from one sample, sequenced in a study of CD8 T cells in Susac syndrome. MiXCR, run by TCRdb on the immunoSEQ multiplex PCR reads, gives a single entry per CDR3 protein. The data show about 160,000 distinct CDR3 sequences, about 94% seen once. Sequences were obtained from CD4+ T cells from PBMCs. The receptors originated from a human donor in good health. CDR3s leave out the opening cysteine and the closing phenylalanine or tryptophan. Each record gives: D gene, J gene, clone size, V gene, CDR3 protein. The D gene is left open where the match is weak. For some rows the clone size is stated as once, few or many, or as a class when expanded; others skip it.

d_gene: -; j_gene: TRBJ1-1; abundance: few; v_gene: TRBV5-1; CDR3aa: ASSLYGGDTEAF
d_gene: TRBD1; j_gene: TRBJ2-2; abundance: once; v_gene: TRBV7-2; CDR3aa: ASSPRTGMTTGELF
d_gene: -; j_gene: TRBJ1-1; abundance: -; v_gene: TRBV18; CDR3aa: ASSPVRPDAF
d_gene: -; j_gene: TRBJ2-6; abundance: -; v_gene: TRBV7-3; CDR3aa: ASSLYSGAGANVLT
d_gene: -; j_gene: TRBJ2-5; abundance: few; v_gene: TRBV7-2; CDR3aa: ASSLGGTAETQY
d_gene: TRBD1; j_gene: TRBJ1-1; abundance: -; v_gene: TRBV3-1; CDR3aa: ASSQPDRGTEAF
d_gene: TRBD1; j_gene: TRBJ1-6; abundance: -; v_gene: TRBV20-1; CDR3aa: SARLTGGYNSPLH
d_gene: -; j_gene: TRBJ1-2; abundance: once; v_gene: TRBV30; CDR3aa: AWSDGRVHGYT
d_gene: -; j_gene: TRBJ1-2; abundance: -; v_gene: TRBV5-1; CDR3aa: ASSLFEAPYGYT
d_gene: TRBD2; j_gene: TRBJ2-1; abundance: -; v_gene: TRBV5-4; CDR3aa: ASSWASGGSNEQF
d_gene: -; j_gene: TRBJ1-2; abundance: -; v_gene: TRBV5-4; CDR3aa: ASSLTTESNYGYT
d_gene: TRBD1; j_gene: TRBJ2-7; abundance: -; v_gene: TRBV12-3/TRBV12-4; CDR3aa: ASRDNQGAREQY
d_gene: -; j_gene: TRBJ2-5; abundance: -; v_gene: TRBV29-1; CDR3aa: SVESEGRETQY
d_gene: TRBD1; j_gene: TRBJ1-5; abundance: -; v_gene: TRBV29-1; CDR3aa: SVVGDSGGQPQH
d_gene: -; j_gene: TRBJ1-3; abundance: -; v_gene: TRBV19; CDR3aa: ASSDSSGNTIY
d_gene: TRBD2; j_gene: TRBJ2-2; abundance: -; v_gene: TRBV20-1; CDR3aa: SASDSLAGGFTGELF
d_gene: TRBD1; j_gene: TRBJ2-7; abundance: -; v_gene: TRBV12-3/TRBV12-4; CDR3aa: ASSYDRGGQY
d_gene: -; j_gene: TRBJ2-3; abundance: few; v_gene: TRBV7-2; CDR3aa: ASSLGAGDTQY
d_gene: -; j_gene: TRBJ2-5; abundance: -; v_gene: TRBV9; CDR3aa: ASSKNRDSQETQY
d_gene: TRBD1; j_gene: TRBJ1-2; abundance: -; v_gene: TRBV7-9; CDR3aa: ASIRGGVRGYT
d_gene: TRBD1; j_gene: TRBJ2-3; abundance: -; v_gene: TRBV4-2; CDR3aa: ASSPGQGRIAGVDTQY
d_gene: -; j_gene: TRBJ2-7; abundance: -; v_gene: TRBV12-3/TRBV12-4; CDR3aa: ASSFPPNRDEQY
d_gene: -; j_gene: TRBJ1-1; abundance: -; v_gene: TRBV29-1; CDR3aa: SVRVWGPDTEAF
d_gene: -; j_gene: TRBJ2-4; abundance: -; v_gene: TRBV6-2/TRBV6-3; CDR3aa: ASRYGQLRNIQY
d_gene: -; j_gene: TRBJ1-3; abundance: -; v_gene: TRBV6-6; CDR3aa: ASKLGLPGNTIY
d_gene: -; j_gene: TRBJ1-1; abundance: -; v_gene: TRBV25-1; CDR3aa: ASSEYRANTEAF
d_gene: -; j_gene: TRBJ1-6; abundance: once; v_gene: TRBV2; CDR3aa: ASSELGRAKSPLH
d_gene: TRBD1; j_gene: TRBJ2-5; abundance: once; v_gene: TRBV29-1; CDR3aa: SVRPGTGLETQY